This T cell receptor (beta chain) was recovered during a study of shared clonotypes between healthy human individuals. On the study more broadly: The cohort had a couple of women and a few men, ages 18 to 49. Points from the study as a whole: As a rule, naive subsets had a larger estimated richness than memory subsets. Relative to their counterparts shared across all four donors, non-shared clonotypes exhibited diminished generation probabilities.

This clone was picked up one time. Its matching antigen is unknown. Every subset had its genomic DNA shared out evenly among several immunoSEQ plates. The table came from immunoSEQ multiplex PCR; TCRdb's copy has only in-frame clones and leaves some out. The profile shows approximately 2,200,000 clones, under 95% of them singletons. The CDR3 runs to 16 residues. V shed 1 base and J 6 bases; nucleotides not matched to a gene: 6. Germline V gene lookup returns CDR1 LNHNV and CDR2 YYDKDF (reference sequence). Naive CD8 cells, CD45RO-negative and positively selected for CCR7, excluded terminally differentiated effector memory CD45RA+ cells.

The material sequenced was naive CD8+ T cells from PBMCs. The chain has TRBV15 and TRBJ2-7; 13 nucleotides line up with TRBD2. The clonotype originates from a man younger than 35 in good health. Some clones in this sample may be carry-over from other donors' samples. The CDR3 nucleotides read TGTGCCACCAGCAGAGGAAGGACTAGCGGGAGCCTCGAGCAGTACTTC. Its translation is CATSRGRTSGSLEQYF.